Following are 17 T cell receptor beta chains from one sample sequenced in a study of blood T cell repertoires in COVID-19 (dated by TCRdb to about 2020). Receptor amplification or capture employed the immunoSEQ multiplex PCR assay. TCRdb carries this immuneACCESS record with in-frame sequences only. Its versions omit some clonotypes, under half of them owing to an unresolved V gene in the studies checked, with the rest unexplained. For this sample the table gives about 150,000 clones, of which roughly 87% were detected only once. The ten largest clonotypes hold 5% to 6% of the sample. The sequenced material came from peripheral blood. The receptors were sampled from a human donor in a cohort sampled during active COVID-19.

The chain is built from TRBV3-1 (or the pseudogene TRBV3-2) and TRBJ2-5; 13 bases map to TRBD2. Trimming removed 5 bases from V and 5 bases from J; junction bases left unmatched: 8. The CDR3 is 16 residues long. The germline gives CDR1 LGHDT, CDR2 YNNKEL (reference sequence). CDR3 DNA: TGTGCCAGCAGCGAGACTAGCGGGGGGCCAGGGGAGACCCAGTACTTC. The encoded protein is CASSETSGGPGETQYF.

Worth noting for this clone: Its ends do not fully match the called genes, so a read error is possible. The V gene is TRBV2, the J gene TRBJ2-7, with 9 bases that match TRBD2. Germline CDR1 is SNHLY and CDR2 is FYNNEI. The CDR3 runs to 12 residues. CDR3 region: CASRGEGGRAHF. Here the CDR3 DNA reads TGTGCCAGCAGGGGGGAAGGCGGGAGGGCCCACTTC. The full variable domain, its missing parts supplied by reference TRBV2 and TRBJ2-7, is EPEVTQTPSHQVTQMGQEVILRCVPISNHLYFYWYRQILGQKVEFLVSFYNNEISEKSEIFDDQFSVERPDGSNFTLKIRSTKLEDSAMYFCASRGEGGRAHFGPGTRLTVT.

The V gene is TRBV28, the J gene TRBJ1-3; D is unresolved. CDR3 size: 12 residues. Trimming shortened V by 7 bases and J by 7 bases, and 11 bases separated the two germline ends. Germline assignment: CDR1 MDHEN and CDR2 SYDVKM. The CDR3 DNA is TGTGCCAGCACTTTTCCCCAGAACACCATATATTTT. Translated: CASTFPQNTIYF.

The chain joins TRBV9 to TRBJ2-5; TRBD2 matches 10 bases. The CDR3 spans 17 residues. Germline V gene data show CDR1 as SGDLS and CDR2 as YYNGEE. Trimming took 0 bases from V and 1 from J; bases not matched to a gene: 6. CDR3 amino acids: CASSVDVAGGLQETQYF. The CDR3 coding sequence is TGTGCCAGCAGCGTAGACGTAGCGGGGGGCCTCCAAGAGACCCAGTACTTC.

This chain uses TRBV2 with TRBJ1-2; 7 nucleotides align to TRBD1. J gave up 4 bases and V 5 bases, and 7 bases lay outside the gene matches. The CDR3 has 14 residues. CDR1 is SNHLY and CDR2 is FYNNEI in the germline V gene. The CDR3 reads CASSKEGAGYGYTF. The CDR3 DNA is TGTGCCAGCAGTAAGGAGGGGGCTGGCTATGGCTACACCTTC.

The DNA of the CDR3 is TGTGCCAGCAGCGACAGGGTTTCCTACAATGAGCAGTTCTTC. Translated: CASSDRVSYNEQFF. The rearrangement uses TRBV9 and TRBJ2-1, with D perhaps matching TRBD1 (6 bases). Germline V gene lookup returns CDR1 SGDLS and CDR2 YYNGEE. The V gene lost 3 bases and the J gene lost 1 base, with 8 bases spanning the gap. The length of the CDR3 is 14 residues.

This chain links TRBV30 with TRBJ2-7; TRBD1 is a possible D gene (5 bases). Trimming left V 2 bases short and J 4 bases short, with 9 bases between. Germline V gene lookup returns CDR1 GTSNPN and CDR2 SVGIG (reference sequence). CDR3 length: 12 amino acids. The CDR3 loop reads CAWSKGEYEQYF. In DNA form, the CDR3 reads TGTGCCTGGAGTAAAGGGGAATACGAGCAGTACTTC. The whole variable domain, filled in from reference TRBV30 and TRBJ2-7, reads SQTIHQWPATLVQPVGSPLSLECTVEGTSNPNLYWYRQAAGRGLQLLFYSVGIGQISSEVPQNLSASRPQDRQFILSSKKLLLSDSGFYLCAWSKGEYEQYFGPGTRLTVT.

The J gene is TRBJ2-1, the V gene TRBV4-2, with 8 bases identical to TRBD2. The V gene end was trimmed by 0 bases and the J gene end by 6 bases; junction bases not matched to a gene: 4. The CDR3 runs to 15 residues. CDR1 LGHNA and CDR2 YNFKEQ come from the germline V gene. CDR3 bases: TGTGCCAGCAGCCAAGATTCCCGGGGGGGCAATGAGCAGTTCTTC. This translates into CASSQDSRGGNEQFF.

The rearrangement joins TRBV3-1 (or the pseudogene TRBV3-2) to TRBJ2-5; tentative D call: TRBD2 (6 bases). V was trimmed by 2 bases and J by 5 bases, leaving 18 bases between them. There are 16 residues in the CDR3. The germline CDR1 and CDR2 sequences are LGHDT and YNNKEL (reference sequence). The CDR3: CASSQNVLGGGETQYF. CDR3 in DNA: TGTGCCAGCAGCCAAAATGTACTAGGAGGAGGGGAGACCCAGTACTTC.

The CDR3 DNA follows: TGTGCCAGCAGTTACTTCGCAGGGTATGGCTACACCTTC. It encodes CASSYFAGYGYTF. The J gene is TRBJ1-2, the V gene TRBV6-5; tentatively, D is TRBD1 (5 bases). Trimming shortened V by 1 base and J by 5 bases, and 8 bases separated the two germline ends. Germline V gives CDR1 MNHEY, CDR2 SVGAGI. The CDR3 sequence is 13 residues long.

The chain's CDR3 is CASSEAVFSNSGQYF. In DNA, the CDR3 is TGTGCCAGCAGTGAAGCGGTCTTTTCTAACTCCGGGCAGTACTTC. This sequence joins TRBV2 and TRBJ2-7, with unresolved D. Germline V gene data show CDR1 as SNHLY and CDR2 as FYNNEI. The CDR3 is made up of 15 amino acids. Trimming cost V 0 bases and J 9 bases, with 18 bases left between them.

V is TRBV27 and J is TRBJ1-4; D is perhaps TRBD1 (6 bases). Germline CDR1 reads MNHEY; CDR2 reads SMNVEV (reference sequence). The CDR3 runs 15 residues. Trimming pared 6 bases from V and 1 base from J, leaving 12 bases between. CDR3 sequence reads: CASSPQGITNEKLFF. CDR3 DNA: TGTGCCAGCAGCCCCCAGGGGATAACTAATGAAAAACTGTTTTTT.

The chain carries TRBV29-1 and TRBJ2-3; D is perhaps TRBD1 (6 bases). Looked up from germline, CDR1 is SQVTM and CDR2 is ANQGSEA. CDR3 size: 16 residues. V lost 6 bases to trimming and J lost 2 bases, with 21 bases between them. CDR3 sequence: CSVDGASGQFTDTQYF. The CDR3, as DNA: TGCAGCGTCGACGGGGCCAGCGGACAGTTCACAGATACGCAGTATTTT.

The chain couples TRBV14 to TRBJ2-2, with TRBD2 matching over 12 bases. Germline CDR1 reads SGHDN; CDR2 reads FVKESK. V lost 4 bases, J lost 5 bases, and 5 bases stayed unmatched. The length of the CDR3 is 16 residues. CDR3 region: CASSPRLAGATGELFF. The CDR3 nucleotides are TGTGCCAGCAGCCCAAGACTAGCGGGAGCAACCGGGGAGCTGTTTTTT.

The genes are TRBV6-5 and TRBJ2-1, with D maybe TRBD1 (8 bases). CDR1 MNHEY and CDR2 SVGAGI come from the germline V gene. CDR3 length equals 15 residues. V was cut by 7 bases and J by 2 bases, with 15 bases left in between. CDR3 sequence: CASTRTGGAYNEQFF. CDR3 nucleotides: TGTGCCAGCACCCGTACAGGGGGGGCCTACAATGAGCAGTTCTTC.

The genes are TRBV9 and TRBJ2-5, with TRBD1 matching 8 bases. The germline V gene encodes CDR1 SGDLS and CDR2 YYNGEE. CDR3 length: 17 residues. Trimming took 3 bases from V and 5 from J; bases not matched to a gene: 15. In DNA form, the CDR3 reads TGTGCCAGCAGCGGTTCGGGGGCAGGGGGCACTGTGGAGACCCAGTACTTC. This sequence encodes CASSGSGAGGTVETQYF.

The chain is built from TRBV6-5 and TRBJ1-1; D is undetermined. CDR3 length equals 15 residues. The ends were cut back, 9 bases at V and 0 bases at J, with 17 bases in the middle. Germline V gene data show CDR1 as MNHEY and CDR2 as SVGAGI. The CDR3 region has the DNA TGTGCCAGTAAGTACAGCCTTACAATGAACACTGAAGCTTTCTTT. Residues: CASKYSLTMNTEAFF.